This T cell receptor (beta chain) came from a study of T cell responses to AZD1222 COVID-19 vaccine. The assay was immunoSEQ multiplex PCR, and TCRdb's table has in-frame clones only and misses some. This table has around 130,000 clones, around 89% appearing once. The V and J ends lost 8 bases and 2 bases respectively, with 18 bases between them. This CDR3 comprises 15 residues. Germline assignment: CDR1 WSHSY and CDR2 SAAADI. The TCR comes from an adult in good health. This chain uses TRBV10-2 with TRBJ2-5, with D uncertain. Sequencing was performed on peripheral blood, taken on day 0 of AZD1222 vaccination. The CDR3 here is CASGPVSSPQETQYF. DNA of the CDR3: TGCGCCAGCGGGCCCGTGAGCAGTCCACAAGAGACCCAGTACTTC.